This entry lists 20 T cell receptor beta chains sequenced from one sample in a study of T cells in Graves' hyperthyroidism and ophthalmopathy. The investigators amplified TCR beta CDR3 regions from RNA transcripts. The study used the HTBI primer set for a first-round RT-PCR of the TCR CDR3. In TCRdb, the multiplex PCR reads were re-called with MiXCR into one record per CDR3 protein. This table has 250,000 to 300,000 distinct CDR3 sequences, roughly 15% appearing once. The specimen was blood. The receptors come from a woman in her thirties or forties with Graves' hyperthyroidism.

At least ten counts were recorded for this clonotype. The V gene is TRBV20-1, the J gene TRBJ2-1; either TRBD1 or TRBD2 may supply D (8 bases each). The CDR3 contains 16 residues. Trimming left V 5 bases short and J 0 bases short, with 17 bases between. Per the germline V gene, CDR1 is DFQATT and CDR2 is SNEGSKA (reference sequence). The CDR3 coding sequence is TGCAGTGCTGTGAGACAGGGGACTAGCTCCTACAATGAGCAGTTCTTC. This translates into CSAVRQGTSSYNEQFF.

The table lists this clonotype with many counts. This sequence joins TRBV2 and TRBJ1-2, with 9 bases aligning to TRBD1. The germline CDR1 and CDR2 sequences are SNHLY and FYNNEI. V dropped 6 bases and J dropped 7; count of bases not matched to a gene: 9. The CDR3 covers 14 residues. CDR3 sequence (DNA): TGTGCCAGCAGGCCGGACAGGGGATTCTTTGGCTACACCTTC. Translating it yields CASRPDRGFFGYTF.

The genes are TRBV12-5 and TRBJ2-2; TRBD2 agrees at 8 bases. Unmatched junction bases numbered 14, after V lost 0 bases and J lost 5 bases. CDR1 is LGHNT, CDR2 FRNRAP, per germline. The CDR3 has 19 residues. The CDR3 is CASGLVDRTGTRATGELFF. The DNA of the CDR3 is TGTGCTAGTGGTTTGGTAGACCGGACCGGGACTAGAGCGACCGGGGAGCTGTTTTTT.

This chain connects TRBV28 to TRBJ1-3; D uncertain. The ends were cut back, 3 bases at V and 0 bases at J, with 6 bases in the middle. This CDR3 spans 14 amino acids. The germline V gene has CDR1 MDHEN and CDR2 SYDVKM. CDR3 sequence: CASSFRSSGNTIYF. The CDR3, as DNA: TGTGCCAGCAGTTTCCGATCCTCTGGAAACACCATATATTTT. The variable domain in full, with the rest retrieved from reference TRBV28 and TRBJ1-3, is DVKVTQSSRYLVKRTGEKVFLECVQDMDHENMFWYRQDPGLGLRLIYFSYDVKMKEKGDIPEGYSVSREKKERFSLILESASTNQTSMYLCASSFRSSGNTIYFGEGSWLTVV.

About this clonotype itself: The germline gene is not matched at one end of the junction; a read error may be the cause. The chain has TRBV5-1 and TRBJ2-7; no definite D call. This CDR3 has 13 amino acids. The germline V gene encodes CDR1 SGHRS and CDR2 YFSETQ. As DNA, the CDR3 is TGTGCCAGCAGCTTAGCCCTTTCCTACGAGCAGTACTTC. Residues: CASSLALSYEQYF. Supplemented by reference TRBV5-1 and TRBJ2-7, the full variable domain reads KAGVTQTPRYLIKTRGQQVTLSCSPISGHRSVSWYQQTPGQGLQFLFEYFSETQRNKGNFPGRFSGRQFSNSRSEMNVSTLELGDSALYLCASSLALSYEQYFGPGTRLTVT.

The chain is built from TRBV24-1 and TRBJ2-6; maybe TRBD1 (5 bases). The V and J ends lost 1 base and 4 bases respectively, with 10 bases between them. In germline, CDR1 is KGHDR, CDR2 SFDVKD. The CDR3 is 16 residues long. The CDR3 region is CATSDFGATGANVLTF. The CDR3 DNA sequence: TGTGCCACCAGTGATTTTGGGGCCACCGGGGCCAACGTCCTGACTTTC.

At least ten counts were recorded for this clonotype. The CDR3 region has the DNA TGTGCCAGCAGTTTGGGAGGTGATGCGGGGAATCAGCCCCAGCATTTT. Translated, it gives CASSLGGDAGNQPQHF. This sequence joins TRBV28 and TRBJ1-5, with unresolved D. This CDR3 has 16 residues. Trimming shortened V by 3 bases and J by 4 bases, and 16 bases separated the two germline ends. Germline V CDR1 and CDR2: MDHEN, SYDVKM.

This clonotype was seen many times. Here the CDR3 DNA reads TGTGCCAGCAGTTTACCCCGTGGGGCGGGAGGTAGAGAGACCCAGTACTTC. Translation: CASSLPRGAGGRETQYF. This chain uses TRBV28 with TRBJ2-5, with 8 positions matching TRBD2. The junction had 12 bases not matched to a gene; V was cut back by 2 bases and J by 4 bases. This CDR3 contains 17 residues. In germline, CDR1 is MDHEN, CDR2 SYDVKM.

The chain couples TRBV10-3 to TRBJ1-4; tentatively, D is TRBD1 (5 bases). The CDR3 consists of 13 residues. The germline gives CDR1 ENHRY, CDR2 SYGVKD. V was cut by 3 bases and J by 8 bases, with 10 bases left in between. The CDR3 loop is CAISEQVEEKLFF. The CDR3 region has the DNA TGTGCCATCAGTGAACAGGTAGAGGAAAAACTGTTTTTT.

This clonotype was detected many times. This chain uses TRBV2 with TRBJ1-1; D gene uncertain. The CDR3 consists of 11 residues. Germline CDR1 is SNHLY and CDR2 is FYNNEI. V dropped 6 bases and J dropped 8 bases, with 10 bases sitting between them. The CDR3 spells CASSTLAEAFF. DNA for the CDR3: TGTGCCAGCAGCACCCTAGCAGAAGCTTTCTTT.

Note on this clonotype: One junction end does not reproduce the germline sequence, and a read error may be involved. The chain recombines TRBV19 with TRBJ1-5, with 9 positions matching TRBD1. Per the germline V gene, CDR1 is LNHDA and CDR2 is SQIVND (reference sequence). The CDR3 contains 13 residues. The CDR3 nucleotides are TGTGCCAGTAGGGACAGGGGCAATCAGCCCCCGCATTTT. Residues: CASRDRGNQPPHF. Together with reference TRBV19 and TRBJ1-5, the CDR3 gives the full variable domain: DGGITQSPKYLFRKEGQNVTLSCEQNLNHDAMYWYRQDPGQGLRLIYYSQIVNDFQKGDIAEGYSVSREKKESFPLTVTSAQKNPTAFYLCASRDRGNQPPHFGDGTRLSIL.

This clonotype occurred many times. The chain carries TRBV3-1 and TRBJ2-1; D remains ambiguous. The germline V gene encodes CDR1 LGHDT and CDR2 YNNKEL (reference sequence). Trimming stripped 6 bases from V and 7 bases from J, with 10 bases between. The CDR3 is 12 amino acids. CDR3 sequence reads: CASSPETNEQFF. CDR3 in DNA: TGTGCCAGCAGTCCAGAGACAAATGAGCAGTTCTTC.

This clonotype was observed many times. The chain is built from TRBV11-3 and TRBJ1-1; D remains ambiguous. Trimming shortened V by 0 bases and J by 5 bases, and 13 bases separated the two germline ends. The CDR3 contains 15 residues. Per the germline V gene, CDR1 is SGHNT and CDR2 is YENEEA. The CDR3 protein is CASSLEPEEVTEAFF. The CDR3 bases are TGTGCCAGCAGCTTAGAACCGGAAGAGGTAACTGAAGCTTTCTTT.

This clonotype was detected a few times. V and J are TRBV14 and TRBJ1-1; D unclear. CDR3 length: 16 residues. V was clipped by 0 bases and J by 1 base, with 12 bases between them. CDR1 is SGHDN and CDR2 is FVKESK in the germline V gene. CDR3 in DNA: TGTGCCAGCAGCCAAGATCAGGAGGTTGCGAACACTGAAGCTTTCTTT. Its translation is CASSQDQEVANTEAFF.

This clonotype was observed many times. V gene TRBV14 combines with J gene TRBJ1-6; D possibly corresponds to TRBD1 (6 bases). V was trimmed by 1 base and J by 4 bases, leaving 11 bases between them. In germline, CDR1 is SGHDN, CDR2 FVKESK. The CDR3 is 16 amino acids. This chain's CDR3 is CASSQVRGGYNSPLHF. The CDR3 DNA is TGTGCCAGCAGCCAAGTTAGAGGGGGTTATAATTCACCCCTCCACTTT.

This clonotype occurred many times. The DNA of the CDR3 is TGTGCCAGCACCACGACAGGAAACGAGCAGTACTTC. Residues: CASTTTGNEQYF. This sequence joins TRBV2 and TRBJ2-7, with a tentative D call TRBD1 (6 bases). Trimming pared 7 bases from V and 5 bases from J, leaving 12 bases between. The CDR3 loop spans 12 amino acids. Per the germline V gene, CDR1 is SNHLY and CDR2 is FYNNEI.

This clonotype came up many times. The chain recombines TRBV3-1 with TRBJ2-1; 14 nucleotides match TRBD2. V was pared by 6 bases and J by 5 bases, with 0 bases of the junction left unmatched. The CDR3 sequence is 14 residues long. The germline gives CDR1 LGHDT, CDR2 YNNKEL (reference sequence). The CDR3 reads CASRGLAGDNEQFF. The DNA of the CDR3 is TGTGCCAGCAGGGGACTAGCGGGGGACAATGAGCAGTTCTTC.

This chain uses TRBV4-1 with TRBJ2-7, with D possibly TRBD2 on 5 matching bases. This CDR3 spans 17 amino acids. The V end was cut by 0 bases, the J end by 0 bases, with 15 bases between. Germline CDR1 MGHRA, CDR2 YSYEKL. CDR3 nucleotides: TGCGCCAGCAGCCAAGATCGGGGAACGTTGAACTCCTACGAGCAGTACTTC. It yields the protein CASSQDRGTLNSYEQYF.

In this sample, this clonotype turned up many times. J is TRBJ1-4 and V is TRBV12-3 or TRBV12-4; 8 bases line up with TRBD1. The V and J ends lost 3 bases and 5 bases, in that order; junction bases with no gene match: 5. The CDR3 loop spans 15 amino acids. CDR3 amino acids: CASSFLQGGNEKLFF. CDR3 sequence (DNA): TGTGCCAGCAGTTTCTTACAGGGGGGGAATGAAAAACTGTTTTTT.

In this sample, this clonotype turned up many times. V and J are TRBV6-1 and TRBJ2-5, with D unresolved. Trimming stripped 6 bases from V and 5 bases from J, with 10 bases between. The germline gives CDR1 MNHNS, CDR2 SASEGT. This CDR3 is built from 12 residues. The CDR3 is CASRPNRETQYF. DNA for the CDR3: TGTGCCAGCAGGCCAAATAGGGAGACCCAGTACTTC.